The T cell receptor (beta chain) described here comes from a study of OX40 agonist ivuxolimab in advanced cancers. Germline V gene sequence: CDR1 SGHTA, CDR2 FQGTGA. V lost 5 bases to trimming and J lost 4 bases; unmatched junction nucleotides: 8. The CDR3 is 16 residues long. Produced via immunoSEQ multiplex PCR; TCRdb's table is partial and in-frame only. The repertoire includes tens of thousands of clones, under 90% of them detected once, and 1.5% to 2% sits in the top ten. Individuals having autoimmune disease history or systemic immunosuppression were not enrolled. Blood was sampled at baseline, cycle 4 day 1, and cycle 7 day 1.

The chain carries TRBV7-3 and TRBJ2-1; 10 nucleotides match TRBD2. This clonotype was sampled from an adult with an advanced solid tumor such as melanoma, head and neck, liver or kidney cancer. The sequenced sample was CD4+ or CD8+ T cells sorted from blood, obtained in a trial of the OX40 agonist ivuxolimab. Written as DNA, the CDR3 is TGTGCCAGCAGCCGATCAAGTAGCGGGGGGTACAATGAGCAGTTCTTC. This encodes CASSRSSSGGYNEQFF.